This TCR beta chain was observed in a study of blood T cell repertoires in COVID-19. In the study overall: COVID-19 samples, acute and convalescent, were from the United States, Italy and Spain.

Participants, about 18 to 89 years old, spanned about two dozen US areas. Participant-given clinical history determined each cohort assignment. In the original processing: Nucleated cell number was recorded as an estimate derived from reference gene primer amplification. The protocol was immunoSEQ multiplex PCR, while the TCRdb copy is restricted to in-frame clones and leaves out a portion. V and J calls and clone size follow that table, whereas D and trimming were derived from the DNA. The table records about 220,000 clones, 70% to 85% of them present only once. This clonotype was sampled from a woman in her sixties who had recovered from COVID-19. The sequenced sample was PBMCs or T cells enriched from blood (not recorded which).

The CDR3 spells CATSRIGAMNTEAFF. CDR3 in DNA: TGTGCCACCAGCAGAATAGGGGCCATGAACACTGAAGCTTTCTTT. The chain has TRBV15 and TRBJ1-1, with D perhaps matching TRBD1 (5 bases). This CDR3 is 15 amino acids long. V was pared by 2 bases and J by 0 bases, with 10 bases between. Germline V CDR1 and CDR2: LNHNV, YYDKDF (reference sequence).